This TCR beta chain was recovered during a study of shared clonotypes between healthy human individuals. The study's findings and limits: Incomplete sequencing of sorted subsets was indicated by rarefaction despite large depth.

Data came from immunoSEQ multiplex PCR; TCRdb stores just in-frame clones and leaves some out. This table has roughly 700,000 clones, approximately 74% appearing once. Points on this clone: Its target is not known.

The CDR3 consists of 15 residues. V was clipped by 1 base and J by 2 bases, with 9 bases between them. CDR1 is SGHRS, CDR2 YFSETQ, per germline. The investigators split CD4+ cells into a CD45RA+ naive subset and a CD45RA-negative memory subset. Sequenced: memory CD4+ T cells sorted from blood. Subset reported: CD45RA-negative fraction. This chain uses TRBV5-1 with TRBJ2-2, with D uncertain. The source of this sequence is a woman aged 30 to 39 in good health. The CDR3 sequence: CASSLLQTNTGELFF. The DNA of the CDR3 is TGCGCCAGCAGCTTGCTACAGACAAACACCGGGGAGCTGTTTTTT.